This T cell receptor beta chain was sequenced in a study of blood T cell repertoires in COVID-19. Study-level background: T cells, B-cell-depleted T cells, or PBMCs provided the cDNA or gDNA that served as material.

Seattle's enrolled individuals joined amid active infection and were then monitored longitudinally. V gave up 6 bases and J gave up 4 bases; unmatched junction bases: 4. Looked up from germline, CDR1 is LGHDT and CDR2 is YNNKEL (reference sequence). CDR3 length: 13 residues. Only a few counts were recorded for this clone. Original analysis: Reference gene primers were amplified, and this amplification served to estimate nucleated cell counts. Assay: immunoSEQ multiplex PCR; the TCRdb copy retains only in-frame clones and omits some. D and trimming come from the DNA, and the V and J calls and clone size come from that table. The sample lists 200,000 to 250,000 clones; 75% to 85% were seen once.

Sequences were obtained from peripheral blood. V gene TRBV3-1 (or the pseudogene TRBV3-2) combines with J gene TRBJ1-2, with 8 bases that match TRBD1. The sequence came from a woman between 65 and 79 years old with COVID-19, enrolled during active disease. In DNA form, the CDR3 reads TGTGCCAGCAGTCTAACAGGGGGCTATGGCTACACCTTC. This translates into CASSLTGGYGYTF.